The 4 T cell receptor beta chains listed next were all sequenced from one sample in a study of cytomegalovirus exposure and HLA in healthy donors (dated by TCRdb to the late 2010s). The library was produced with the immunoSEQ multiplex PCR assay. A mixture of 60 forward primers for TCR Vbeta segments and 13 reverse primers for TCR Jbeta segments was used in the multiplex PCR. Entries here come from immuneACCESS through TCRdb and include only in-frame sequences with V and J called. Some clones fail to appear in such tables; in the studies checked, an unresolved V gene covers under half of the shortfall, and the cause of the remainder is unknown. This sample has about 67,000 clones in its table, and approximately 71% of those were observed once. The top ten clones comprise roughly 7.7% of the sample. The sequencing input was PBMCs. The receptor set was obtained from a man aged 55 to 69 in good health and CMV-seropositive.

The rearrangement uses TRBV19 and TRBJ1-5, with 8 nucleotides matching TRBD1. The trim removed 4 bases at V and 7 bases at J, leaving 6 bases unmatched. This CDR3 has 14 residues. Germline CDR1 LNHDA, CDR2 SQIVND (reference sequence). CDR3 sequence (DNA): TGTGCCAGTAGTAATCAGGGGGCAGGGCAGCCCCAGCATTTT. This translates into CASSNQGAGQPQHF.

The gene calls are TRBV5-1 and TRBJ1-4, with D unresolved. CDR1 and CDR2 (germline): SGHRS, YFSETQ. CDR3 length equals 12 residues. Trimming took 5 bases from V and 6 from J, leaving 8 bases between them. The CDR3 nucleotides are TGCGCCAGCAGTCCGCCAGATGAAAAACTGTTTTTT. This codes for CASSPPDEKLFF. Full variable domain (missing parts from reference TRBV5-1 and TRBJ1-4): KAGVTQTPRYLIKTRGQQVTLSCSPISGHRSVSWYQQTPGQGLQFLFEYFSETQRNKGNFPGRFSGRQFSNSRSEMNVSTLELGDSALYLCASSPPDEKLFFGSGTQLSVL.

This chain connects TRBV6-5 to TRBJ2-1, with 10 positions matching TRBD2. The CDR3 is 15 amino acids. J gave up 12 bases and V 5 bases, and 13 bases lay outside the gene matches. The germline gives CDR1 MNHEY, CDR2 SVGAGI. This chain's CDR3 is CASSPRGGSGRGQFF. DNA for the CDR3: TGTGCCAGCAGTCCCCGTGGGGGCAGCGGGAGGGGGCAGTTCTTC.

This clone was counted once. The chain links TRBV15 to TRBJ2-7, with TRBD1 matching 7 bases. The CDR3 loop spans 14 amino acids. Germline trimming cut 3 bases from V and 6 bases from J; bases unmatched to any gene: 8. The germline V gene has CDR1 LNHNV and CDR2 YYDKDF (reference sequence). CDR3 region: CATSSYIGGFEQYF. CDR3 in DNA: TGTGCCACCAGCAGCTACATAGGGGGCTTCGAGCAGTACTTC.